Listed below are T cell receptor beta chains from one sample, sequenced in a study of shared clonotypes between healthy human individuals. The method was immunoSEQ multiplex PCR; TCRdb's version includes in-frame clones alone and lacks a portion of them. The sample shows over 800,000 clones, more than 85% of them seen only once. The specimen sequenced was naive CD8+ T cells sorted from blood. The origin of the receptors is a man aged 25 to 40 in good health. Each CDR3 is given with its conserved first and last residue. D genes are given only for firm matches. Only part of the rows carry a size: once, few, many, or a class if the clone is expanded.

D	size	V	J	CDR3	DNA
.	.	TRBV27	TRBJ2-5	CASSLLRTTQETQYF	TGTGCCAGCAGCCTACTCCGGACAACTCAAGAGACCCAGTACTTC
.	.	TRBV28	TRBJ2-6	CASSLFVPGDGANVLTF	TGTGCCAGCAGTTTATTCGTCCCAGGGGATGGGGCCAACGTCCTGACTTTC
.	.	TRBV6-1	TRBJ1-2	CASSEQDGWDGYTF	TGTGCCAGCAGTGAACAGGACGGGTGGGATGGCTACACCTTC
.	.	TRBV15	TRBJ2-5	CATSNRGLGPYQETQYF	TGTGCCACCAGCAACCGGGGACTCGGGCCTTACCAAGAGACCCAGTACTTC
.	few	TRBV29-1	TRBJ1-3	CSVWGVSGNTIYF	TGCAGCGTCTGGGGTGTCTCTGGAAACACCATATATTTT
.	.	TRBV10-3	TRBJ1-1	CAISEDSAAGTEAFF	TGTGCCATCAGTGAGGACAGCGCTGCGGGCACTGAAGCTTTCTTT
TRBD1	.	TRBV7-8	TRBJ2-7	CASETGRTGPYEQYF	TGTGCCAGCGAGACTGGCAGGACAGGGCCCTACGAGCAGTACTTC
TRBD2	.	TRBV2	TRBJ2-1	CASSDGASGRASEQFF	TGTGCCAGCAGTGATGGGGCTAGCGGGAGGGCCAGTGAGCAGTTCTTC
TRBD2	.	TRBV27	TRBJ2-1	CASRTASPSGPENEQFF	TGTGCCAGCAGGACCGCGAGTCCTAGCGGCCCCGAGAATGAGCAGTTCTTC
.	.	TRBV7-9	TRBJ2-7	CASSPTGSGSYEQYF	TGTGCCAGCAGTCCGACTGGGTCAGGCTCCTACGAGCAGTACTTC
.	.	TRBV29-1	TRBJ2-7	CSVWSSETYEQYF	TGCAGCGTTTGGAGTAGCGAGACCTACGAGCAGTACTTC
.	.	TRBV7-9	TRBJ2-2	CASSLVAGADTGELFF	TGTGCCAGCAGCTTAGTGGCAGGGGCGGACACCGGGGAGCTGTTTTTT
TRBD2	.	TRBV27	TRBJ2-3	CASSSKRETDTQYF	TGTGCCAGCAGTTCGAAGCGGGAGACAGATACGCAGTATTTT
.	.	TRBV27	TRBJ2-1	CASSGGDSGYNEQFF	TGTGCCAGCAGCGGGGGGGACAGTGGGTACAATGAGCAGTTCTTC
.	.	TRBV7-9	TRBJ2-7	CASSFSSRVGTYEQYF	TGTGCCAGCAGCTTCTCGTCCAGGGTGGGGACCTACGAGCAGTACTTC
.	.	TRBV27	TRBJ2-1	CASSFASASSYNEQFF	TGTGCCAGCAGTTTCGCTAGCGCCAGCTCCTACAATGAGCAGTTCTTC
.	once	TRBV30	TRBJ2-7	CAWSLASRSYEQYF	TGTGCCTGGAGTTTGGCTAGCCGAAGCTACGAGCAGTACTTC
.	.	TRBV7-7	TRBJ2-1	CASSLEGGSYNEQFF	TGTGCCAGCAGCTTAGAGGGGGGCTCCTACAATGAGCAGTTCTTC
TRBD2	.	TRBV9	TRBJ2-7	CASSVGLADYEQYF	TGTGCCAGCAGCGTAGGACTAGCGGACTACGAGCAGTACTTC
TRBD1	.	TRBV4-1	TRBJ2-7	CASSQRTGRNEQYF	TGCGCCAGCAGCCAAAGGACAGGGAGGAACGAGCAGTACTTC
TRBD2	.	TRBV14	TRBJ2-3	CASSQEWPSGRTATDTDTQYF	TGTGCCAGCAGCCAAGAATGGCCTAGCGGGAGGACCGCTACTGACACAGATACGCAGTATTTT
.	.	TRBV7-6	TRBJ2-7	CASSLSGVPYEQYF	TGTGCCAGCAGCTTATCAGGGGTTCCCTACGAGCAGTACTTC
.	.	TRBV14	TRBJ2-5	CASSQADPGETQYF	TGTGCCAGCAGCCAAGCGGACCCAGGAGAGACCCAGTACTTC
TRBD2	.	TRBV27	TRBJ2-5	CASSLSRGWQETQYF	TGTGCCAGCAGTTTATCGCGGGGGTGGCAAGAGACCCAGTACTTC
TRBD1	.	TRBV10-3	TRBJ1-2	CAISETEQGAYGYTF	TGTGCCATCAGTGAAACCGAACAGGGGGCGTATGGCTACACCTTC
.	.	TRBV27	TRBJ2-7	CATFYEQYF	TGTGCCACCTTTTACGAGCAGTACTTC
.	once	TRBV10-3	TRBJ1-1	CAISGIMNTEAFF	TGTGCCATCAGCGGAATAATGAACACTGAAGCTTTCTTT
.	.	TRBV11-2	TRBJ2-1	CASTFFALASNEQFF	TGTGCCAGCACCTTTTTTGCCCTAGCTTCTAATGAGCAGTTCTTC
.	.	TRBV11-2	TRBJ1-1	CASSLAPGGTEAFF	TGTGCCAGCAGCTTAGCCCCGGGTGGGACTGAAGCTTTCTTT
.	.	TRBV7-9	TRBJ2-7	CASSSRQVRDEQYF	TGTGCCAGCAGTTCGAGACAGGTCCGGGACGAGCAGTACTTC
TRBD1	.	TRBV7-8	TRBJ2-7	CASSHSTGPSYEQYF	TGTGCCAGCAGCCATTCGACAGGGCCCTCCTACGAGCAGTACTTC
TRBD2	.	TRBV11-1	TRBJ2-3	CASSVPGSGNADTQYF	TGTGCCAGCAGCGTCCCGGGTAGCGGGAATGCAGATACGCAGTATTTT
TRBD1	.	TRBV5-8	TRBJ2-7	CATADRGLYEQYF	TGTGCCACCGCGGACAGGGGGCTCTACGAGCAGTACTTC
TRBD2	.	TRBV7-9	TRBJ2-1	CASSSSSSGRAYNEQFF	TGTGCCAGCAGCTCCTCCAGTAGCGGGAGGGCCTACAATGAGCAGTTCTTC
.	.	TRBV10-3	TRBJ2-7	CAISEPKGSEDRYYEQYF	TGTGCCATCAGTGAGCCGAAAGGGAGCGAGGACAGATACTACGAGCAGTACTTC
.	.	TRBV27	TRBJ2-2	CASSLHITGELFF	TGTGCCAGCAGTCTTCACATCACCGGGGAGCTGTTTTTT
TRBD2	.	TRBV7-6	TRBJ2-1	CASSLRVAGGTHNEQFF	TGTGCCAGCAGCTTAAGGGTGGCGGGAGGGACCCACAATGAGCAGTTCTTC
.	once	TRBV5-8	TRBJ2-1	CASSLYGGSGYNEQFF	TGTGCCAGCAGCTTATATGGCGGGTCGGGCTACAATGAGCAGTTCTTC
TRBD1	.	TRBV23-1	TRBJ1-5	CASSQLPGQLNQPQHF	TGCGCCAGCAGTCAATTGCCGGGACAGCTGAATCAGCCCCAGCATTTT
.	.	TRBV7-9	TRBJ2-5	CASSSGSGRETQYF	TGTGCCAGCAGCTCGGGGTCAGGGCGAGAGACCCAGTACTTC
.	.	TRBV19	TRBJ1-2	CASIGNGALSLGYTF	TGTGCCAGTATCGGGAACGGAGCCCTATCTCTTGGCTACACCTTC
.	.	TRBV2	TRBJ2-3	CASATGTVPTDTQYF	TGTGCCAGCGCCACCGGGACGGTGCCCACAGATACGCAGTATTTT
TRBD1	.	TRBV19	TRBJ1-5	CASTTTGGGNQPQHF	TGTGCCAGTACTACGACAGGGGGCGGTAATCAGCCCCAGCATTTT
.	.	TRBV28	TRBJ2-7	CASSRLGVGYEQYF	TGTGCCAGCAGTAGGTTAGGGGTAGGATACGAGCAGTACTTC
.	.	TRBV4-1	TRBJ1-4	CASSQGLGGTLSFATNEKLFF	TGCGCCAGCAGCCAAGGGCTGGGGGGGACTTTATCTTTTGCAACTAATGAAAAACTGTTTTTT
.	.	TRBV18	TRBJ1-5	CASSPTEGNQPQHF	TGTGCCAGCTCACCGACGGAGGGAAATCAGCCCCAGCATTTT